This T cell receptor beta chain appears in the sequencing data of a study of blood T cell repertoires in COVID-19. About the research overall: The United States, Italy and Spain provided the acute and convalescent COVID-19 samples. PBMCs, B-cell-depleted T cells, or T cells provided the cDNA or gDNA that made up the material.

Data came from immunoSEQ multiplex PCR; TCRdb stores just in-frame clones and leaves some out. The repertoire holds just under 60,000 clones, with about 72% as singletons. The CDR3 sequence is 15 residues long. Germline CDR1 is LGHDT and CDR2 is YNNKEL (reference sequence). J gave up 4 bases and V 2 bases, and 4 bases lay outside the gene matches. This TCR derives from a man older than 75 with acute or convalescent COVID-19. This chain joins TRBV3-1 (or the pseudogene TRBV3-2) and TRBJ1-4; 7 bases line up with TRBD1. The sequenced sample consisted of peripheral blood. This CDR3 is CASSQRGQDNEKLFF. The CDR3, as DNA: TGTGCCAGCAGCCAAAGGGGGCAGGATAATGAAAAACTGTTTTTT.